This TCR beta chain was recovered during a study of T cells expressing NK-cell markers. Study-wide context: In sorted CD3+CD56+NKG2C+, CD3+CD56+NKG2C- and CD3+CD56-NKG2C+ T cells, TCR beta repertoires were obtained. General observations from the study: Among a few donors, these clonotypes also ranked first in the CD3+CD56-NKG2C+ fraction. Whether expanded NKG2C+ T cell clones were HCMV specific stayed uncertain.

Note on this clonotype: Its cognate antigen is unknown.

The CDR3 is made up of 13 amino acids. The germline V gene has CDR1 SGHAT and CDR2 FQNNGV. TCRdb re-called the 5' RACE reads, yielding one record per CDR3 amino acid sequence without DNA. This table holds 400,000 or so distinct CDR3 sequences. This clonotype was sampled from a woman in her 50s in good health. The chain uses TRBV11-2 and TRBJ1-2. Sequencing was carried out using blood T cells: a sorted CD56 or NKG2C T cell subset, CD4+ or CD8+ T cells, or bulk PBMC T cells (not recorded which). CDR3 sequence: CASRPGLGYGYTF.